This TCR beta chain was recovered during a study of blood T cell repertoires in COVID-19 (dated by TCRdb to 2020 to 2021). Background on the whole study: The collaborator samples originated in the United States, Italy and Spain and spanned the acute and convalescent phases of COVID-19. The prospective study material was composed of cDNA or gDNA derived from T cells, B-cell-depleted T cells, or PBMCs. Deeply sampled blood TCRbeta repertoires from subjects exposed to, actively infected with, or recovered from COVID-19 were included in the dataset. The repertoires were released in a freely available public database meant as a resource for research on the immune response to SARS-CoV-2. The samples were drawn from the first 160 participants of the ongoing ImmuneRACE study and from 1,200 or so subjects provided by 6 global collaborators. A de-identified subject ID, COVID-19 status, age in years and sex were almost always included in the sample metadata. Where available, HLA class I and class II types were taken from metadata supplied by the sample provider and were not determined by assay-based typing. The paper's findings and limits, for the study overall: The amount of clinical and demographic metadata varied by source and participant and was provided uncurated.

As for this clone: Its cognate antigen has yet to be identified. Base qualities were left out, and no much larger clone turns up one base away.

Participants in the prospective study were aged roughly 18 to 100 years, lived in about two dozen United States geographic areas, and enrolled through a virtual design. In the prospective study, cohorts were assigned on the basis of participant-reported clinical history obtained from a screening survey and a study questionnaire. Recovered participants in ImmuneRACE Cohort 3 were defined by two consecutive negative NP/OP PCR tests, clearance by a healthcare professional, or resolution of symptoms. Mobile phlebotomists in the prospective study collected whole blood, serum and a nasopharyngeal or oropharyngeal swab from every participant. Additional blood draws and questionnaires over an approximately two-month period could optionally be provided by prospective study participants. Before DNA extraction, prospective study blood samples were shipped either frozen or at room temperature. The CDR3 has 10 amino acids, counting the end cysteine and phenylalanine. Just the 30-base CDR3 DNA is kept, in frame starting at base 1. The junction shows trimming of 10 bases on V and 5 bases on J, plus 8 bases between the germline ends. From a lookup of the germline V gene, CDR1 and CDR2 are MDHEN and SYDVKM.

TCRbeta CDR3 regions were amplified from genomic DNA using the immunoSEQ Assay, a bias-controlled multiplex PCR. For the original study's pipeline: The number of nucleated cells in each sample was estimated from the amplification of reference gene primers within the assay. To quantify the absolute abundance of each unique TCRbeta CDR3 rearrangement, sequence reads were collapsed and filtered. For each sample, productive Simpson clonality was calculated as the square root of Simpson's diversity index over productive rearrangements. Imported from immuneACCESS, the table was reduced by TCRdb to in-frame sequences with V and J called. These copies leave out some clones; in studies compared against another copy, an unresolved V gene accounts for under half, and the cause of the remainder is not known. The DNA was the basis for D and trimming; V, J and clone size are from that table. This sample holds 160,000 or so clones; roughly 85% were observed only once. The ten most abundant clones make up over 15% of the sample.

This receptor was taken from a man between 60 and 75 years old who had recovered from COVID-19. Sample: PBMCs or T cells enriched from blood (not recorded which). The receptor chain draws on TRBV28 and TRBJ1-2; TRBD1 is perhaps the D gene, given 6 matching bases. The bases are TGTGCCATCGGACAGTATGGCTACACCTTC. It encodes CAIGQYGYTF.